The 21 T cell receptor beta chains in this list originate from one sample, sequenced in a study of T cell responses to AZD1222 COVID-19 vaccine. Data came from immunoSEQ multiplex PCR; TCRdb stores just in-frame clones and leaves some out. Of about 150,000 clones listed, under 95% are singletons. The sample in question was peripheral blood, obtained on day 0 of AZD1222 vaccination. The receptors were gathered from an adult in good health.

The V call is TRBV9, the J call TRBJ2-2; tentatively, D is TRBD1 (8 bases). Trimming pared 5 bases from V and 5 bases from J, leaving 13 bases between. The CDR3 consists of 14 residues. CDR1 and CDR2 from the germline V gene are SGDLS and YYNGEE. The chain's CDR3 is CASRLQGGTGELFF. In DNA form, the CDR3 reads TGTGCCAGCAGACTACAGGGGGGGACCGGGGAGCTGTTTTTT.

The CDR3 loop reads CATSGNFEETQYF. In nucleotides, the CDR3 is TGTGCCACCAGTGGCAATTTTGAAGAGACCCAGTACTTC. The chain uses TRBV24-1 and TRBJ2-5, with D unresolved. This CDR3 spans 13 amino acids. Trimming removed 5 bases at V and 3 bases at J, with 9 bases between. Germline V gene lookup returns CDR1 KGHDR and CDR2 SFDVKD.

In nucleotides, the CDR3 is TGCGCCAGCAGCCATAACAGGGGGCACTATGGCTACACCTTC. It translates to CASSHNRGHYGYTF. V gene TRBV4-3 combines with J gene TRBJ1-2, with 9 bases fitting TRBD1. The ends lost 3 bases at V and 3 bases at J; junction bases unmatched: 2. Germline CDR1 LGHNA, CDR2 YSLEER. This CDR3 is built from 14 residues.

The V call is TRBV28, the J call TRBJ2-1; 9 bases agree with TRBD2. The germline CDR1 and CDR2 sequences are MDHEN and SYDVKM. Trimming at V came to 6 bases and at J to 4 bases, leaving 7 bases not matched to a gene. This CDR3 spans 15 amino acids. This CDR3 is CASSSAAGGYNEQFF. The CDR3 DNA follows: TGTGCCAGCAGCTCTGCGGCGGGAGGGTACAATGAGCAGTTCTTC.

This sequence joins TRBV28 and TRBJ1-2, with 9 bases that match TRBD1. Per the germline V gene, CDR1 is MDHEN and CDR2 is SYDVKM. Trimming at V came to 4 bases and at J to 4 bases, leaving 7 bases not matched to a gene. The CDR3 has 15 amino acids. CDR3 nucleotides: TGTGCCAGCAGTTCCGACAGGGGGGGAGTCTATGGCTACACCTTC. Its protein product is CASSSDRGGVYGYTF.

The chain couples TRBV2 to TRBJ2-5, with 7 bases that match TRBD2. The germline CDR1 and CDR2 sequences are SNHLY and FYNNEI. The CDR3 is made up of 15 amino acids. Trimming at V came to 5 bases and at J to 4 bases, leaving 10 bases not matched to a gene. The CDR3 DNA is TGTGCCAGCAGTACACTAGCGTTCCGGGCAGAGACCCAGTACTTC. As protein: CASSTLAFRAETQYF.

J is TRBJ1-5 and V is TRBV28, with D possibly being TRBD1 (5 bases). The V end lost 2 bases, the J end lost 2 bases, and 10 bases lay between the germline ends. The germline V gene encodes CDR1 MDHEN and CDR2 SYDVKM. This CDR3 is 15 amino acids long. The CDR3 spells CASSLVGLGNQPQHF. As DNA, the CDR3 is TGTGCCAGCAGTTTAGTGGGACTGGGCAATCAGCCCCAGCATTTT.

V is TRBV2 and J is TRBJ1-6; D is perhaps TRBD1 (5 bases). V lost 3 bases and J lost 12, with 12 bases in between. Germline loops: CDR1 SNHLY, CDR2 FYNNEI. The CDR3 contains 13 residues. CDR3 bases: TGTGCCAGCAGTGATAATAAGGGGCGACCCCTCCACTTT. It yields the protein CASSDNKGRPLHF.

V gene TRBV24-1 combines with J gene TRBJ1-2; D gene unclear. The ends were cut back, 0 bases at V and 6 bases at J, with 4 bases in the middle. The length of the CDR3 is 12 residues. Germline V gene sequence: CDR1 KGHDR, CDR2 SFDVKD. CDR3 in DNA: TGTGCCACCAGTGATTTGGGGGATGGCTACACCTTC. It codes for CATSDLGDGYTF.

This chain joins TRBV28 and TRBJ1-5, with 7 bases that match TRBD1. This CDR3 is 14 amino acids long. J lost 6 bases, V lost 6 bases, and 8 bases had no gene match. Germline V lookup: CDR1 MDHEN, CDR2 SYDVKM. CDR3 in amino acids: CASSRMTGSQPQHF. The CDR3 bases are TGTGCCAGCAGCCGGATGACAGGGAGTCAGCCCCAGCATTTT.

CDR3 region: CSASSGNEQFF. The CDR3 region has the DNA TGCAGTGCTAGCAGCGGGAATGAGCAGTTCTTC. The gene calls are TRBV20-1 and TRBJ2-1, with D perhaps matching TRBD2 (6 bases). CDR3 length equals 11 residues. Germline V gene sequence: CDR1 DFQATT, CDR2 SNEGSKA (reference sequence). Trimming took 3 bases from V and 7 from J, leaving 7 bases between them.

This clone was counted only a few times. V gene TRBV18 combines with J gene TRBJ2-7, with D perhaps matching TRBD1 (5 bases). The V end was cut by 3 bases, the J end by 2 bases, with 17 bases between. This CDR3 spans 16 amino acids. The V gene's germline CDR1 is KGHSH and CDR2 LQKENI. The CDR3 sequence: CASSPSQVGSTYEQYF. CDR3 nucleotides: TGTGCCAGCTCACCTTCACAGGTCGGTTCTACCTACGAGCAGTACTTC. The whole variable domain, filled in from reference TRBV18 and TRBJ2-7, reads NAGVMQNPRHLVRRRGQEARLRCSPMKGHSHVYWYRQLPEEGLKFMVYLQKENIIDESGMPKERFSAEFPKEGPSILRIQQVVRGDSAAYFCASSPSQVGSTYEQYFGPGTRLTVT.

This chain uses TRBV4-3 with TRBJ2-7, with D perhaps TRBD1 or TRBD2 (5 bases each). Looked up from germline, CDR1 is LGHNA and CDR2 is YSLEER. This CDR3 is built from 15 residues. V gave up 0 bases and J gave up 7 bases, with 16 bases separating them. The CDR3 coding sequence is TGCGCCAGCAGCCAAGATATGGGGGTGGGTCTGGAGCAGTACTTC. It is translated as CASSQDMGVGLEQYF.

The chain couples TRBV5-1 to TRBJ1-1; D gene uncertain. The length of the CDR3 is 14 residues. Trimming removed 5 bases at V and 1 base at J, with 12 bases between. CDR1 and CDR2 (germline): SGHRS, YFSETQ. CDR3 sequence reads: CASRPEGRNTEAFF. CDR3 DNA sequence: TGCGCCAGCAGGCCCGAAGGGCGGAACACTGAAGCTTTCTTT.

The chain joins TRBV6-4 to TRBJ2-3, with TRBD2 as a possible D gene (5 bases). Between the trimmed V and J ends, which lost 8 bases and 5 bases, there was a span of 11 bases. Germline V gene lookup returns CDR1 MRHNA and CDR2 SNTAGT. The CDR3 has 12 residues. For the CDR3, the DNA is TGTGCCAGCGGGGAGACTGGAGATACGCAGTATTTT. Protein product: CASGETGDTQYF.

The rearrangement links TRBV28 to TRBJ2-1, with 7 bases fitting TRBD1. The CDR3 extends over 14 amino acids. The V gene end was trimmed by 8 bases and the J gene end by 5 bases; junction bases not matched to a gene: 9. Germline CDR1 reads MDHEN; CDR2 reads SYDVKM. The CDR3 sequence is CASAQGWGNNEQFF. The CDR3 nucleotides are TGTGCCAGCGCACAGGGGTGGGGGAACAATGAGCAGTTCTTC.

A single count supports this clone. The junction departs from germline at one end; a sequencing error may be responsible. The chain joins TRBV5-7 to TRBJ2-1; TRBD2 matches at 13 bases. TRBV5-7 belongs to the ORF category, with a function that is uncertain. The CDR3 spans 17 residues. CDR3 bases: TGTGCCAGCAGCTCGACCCCAGGACTAGCGGGAGCTCGGCGGCCGATCTTC. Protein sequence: CASSSTPGLAGARRPIF.

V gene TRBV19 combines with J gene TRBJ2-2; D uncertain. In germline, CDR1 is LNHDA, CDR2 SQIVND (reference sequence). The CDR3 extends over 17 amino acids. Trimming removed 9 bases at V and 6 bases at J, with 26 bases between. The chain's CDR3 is CASYPWTSTGSAGELFF. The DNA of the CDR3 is TGTGCCAGCTACCCTTGGACGTCCACCGGGTCAGCCGGGGAGCTGTTTTTT.

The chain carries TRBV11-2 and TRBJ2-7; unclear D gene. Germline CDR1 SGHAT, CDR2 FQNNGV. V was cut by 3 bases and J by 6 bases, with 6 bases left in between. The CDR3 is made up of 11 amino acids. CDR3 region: CASSFGSEQYF. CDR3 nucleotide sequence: TGTGCCAGCAGCTTCGGCAGCGAGCAGTACTTC.

CDR3 region: CASSQGKRSSSYEQYF. As DNA, the CDR3 is TGTGCCAGCAGCCAAGGTAAGAGGAGTTCTTCCTACGAGCAGTACTTC. This chain connects TRBV3-1 (or the pseudogene TRBV3-2) to TRBJ2-7; D gene unclear. Trimming took off 1 base at V and 1 base at J, with 14 bases between the two ends. Germline V gene sequence: CDR1 LGHDT, CDR2 YNNKEL (reference sequence). The CDR3 covers 16 residues.

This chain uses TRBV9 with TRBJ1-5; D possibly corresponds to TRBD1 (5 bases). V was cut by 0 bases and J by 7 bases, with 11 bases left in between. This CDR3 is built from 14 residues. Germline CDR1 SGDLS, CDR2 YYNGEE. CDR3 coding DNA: TGTGCCAGCAGCGTAGGGGGGTCCGGGCAGCCCCAGCATTTT. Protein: CASSVGGSGQPQHF.